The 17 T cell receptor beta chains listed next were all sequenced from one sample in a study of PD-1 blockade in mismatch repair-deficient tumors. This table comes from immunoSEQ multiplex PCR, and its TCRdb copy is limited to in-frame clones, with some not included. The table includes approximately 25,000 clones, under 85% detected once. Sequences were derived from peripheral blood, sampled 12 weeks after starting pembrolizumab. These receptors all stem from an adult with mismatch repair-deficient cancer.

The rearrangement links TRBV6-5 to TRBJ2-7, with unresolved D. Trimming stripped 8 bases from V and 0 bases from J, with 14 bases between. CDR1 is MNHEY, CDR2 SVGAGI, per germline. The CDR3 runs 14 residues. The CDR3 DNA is TGTGCCAGCTCCGACTGGGAAGACTCCTACGAGCAGTACTTC. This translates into CASSDWEDSYEQYF.

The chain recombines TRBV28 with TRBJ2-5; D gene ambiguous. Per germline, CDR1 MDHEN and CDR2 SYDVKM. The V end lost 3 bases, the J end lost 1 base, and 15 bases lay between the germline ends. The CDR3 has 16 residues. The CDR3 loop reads CASSFGTTPRQETQYF. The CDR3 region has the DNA TGTGCCAGCAGTTTCGGCACTACGCCGCGCCAAGAGACCCAGTACTTC. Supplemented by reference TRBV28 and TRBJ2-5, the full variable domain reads DVKVTQSSRYLVKRTGEKVFLECVQDMDHENMFWYRQDPGLGLRLIYFSYDVKMKEKGDIPEGYSVSREKKERFSLILESASTNQTSMYLCASSFGTTPRQETQYFGPGTRLLVL.

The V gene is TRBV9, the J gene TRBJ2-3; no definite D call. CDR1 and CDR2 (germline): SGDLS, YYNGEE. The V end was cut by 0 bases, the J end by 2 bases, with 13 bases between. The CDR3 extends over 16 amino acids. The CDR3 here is CASSVVGGTPTDTQYF. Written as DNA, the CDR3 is TGTGCCAGCAGCGTAGTAGGTGGAACCCCCACAGATACGCAGTATTTT.

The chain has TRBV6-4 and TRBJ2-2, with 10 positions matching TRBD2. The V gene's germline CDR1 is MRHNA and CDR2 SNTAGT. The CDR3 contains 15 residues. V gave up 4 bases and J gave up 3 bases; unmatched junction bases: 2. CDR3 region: CASSAGTSDTGELFF. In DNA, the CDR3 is TGTGCCAGCAGTGCCGGGACTAGCGACACCGGGGAGCTGTTTTTT.

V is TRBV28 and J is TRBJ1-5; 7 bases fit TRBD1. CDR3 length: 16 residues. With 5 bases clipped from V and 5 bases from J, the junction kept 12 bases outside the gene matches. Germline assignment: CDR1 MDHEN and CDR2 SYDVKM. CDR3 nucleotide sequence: TGTGCCAGCAGTCGGGGCCTGGGACAGTCGTATCAGCCCCAGCATTTT. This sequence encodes CASSRGLGQSYQPQHF.

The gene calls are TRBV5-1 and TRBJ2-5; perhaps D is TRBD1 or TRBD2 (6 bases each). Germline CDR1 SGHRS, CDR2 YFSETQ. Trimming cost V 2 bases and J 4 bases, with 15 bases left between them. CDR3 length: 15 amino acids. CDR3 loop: CASSFRGRGGETQYF. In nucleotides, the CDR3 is TGCGCCAGCAGCTTCAGGGGTAGGGGAGGAGAGACCCAGTACTTC. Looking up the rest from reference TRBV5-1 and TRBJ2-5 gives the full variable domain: KAGVTQTPRYLIKTRGQQVTLSCSPISGHRSVSWYQQTPGQGLQFLFEYFSETQRNKGNFPGRFSGRQFSNSRSEMNVSTLELGDSALYLCASSFRGRGGETQYFGPGTRLLVL.

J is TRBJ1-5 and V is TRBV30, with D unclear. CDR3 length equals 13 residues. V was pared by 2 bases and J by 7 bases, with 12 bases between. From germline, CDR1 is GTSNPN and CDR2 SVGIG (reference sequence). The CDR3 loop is CAWSTETSQPQHF. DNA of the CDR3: TGTGCCTGGAGTACCGAGACCAGCCAGCCCCAGCATTTT.

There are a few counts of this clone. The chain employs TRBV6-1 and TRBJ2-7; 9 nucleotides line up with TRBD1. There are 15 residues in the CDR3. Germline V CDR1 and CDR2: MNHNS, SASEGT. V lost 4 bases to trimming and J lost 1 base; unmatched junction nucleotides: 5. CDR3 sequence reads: CASSVGTGRSYEQYF. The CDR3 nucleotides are TGTGCCAGCAGTGTTGGGACAGGGCGTTCCTACGAGCAGTACTTC.

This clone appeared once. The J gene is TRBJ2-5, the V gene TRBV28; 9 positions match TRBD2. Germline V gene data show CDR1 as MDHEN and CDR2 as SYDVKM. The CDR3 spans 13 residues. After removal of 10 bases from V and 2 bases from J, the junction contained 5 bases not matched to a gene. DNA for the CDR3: TGTGCCACCGCGGGAGGGGGACAAGAGACCCAGTACTTC. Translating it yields CATAGGGQETQYF.

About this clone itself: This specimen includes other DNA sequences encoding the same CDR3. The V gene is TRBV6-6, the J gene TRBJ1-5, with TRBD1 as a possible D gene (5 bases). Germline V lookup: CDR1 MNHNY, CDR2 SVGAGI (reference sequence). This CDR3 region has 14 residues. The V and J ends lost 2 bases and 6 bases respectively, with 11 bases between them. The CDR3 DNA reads TGTGCCAGCAGTTACGGGCAGGGAGGTCAGCCCCAGCATTTT. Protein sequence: CASSYGQGGQPQHF.

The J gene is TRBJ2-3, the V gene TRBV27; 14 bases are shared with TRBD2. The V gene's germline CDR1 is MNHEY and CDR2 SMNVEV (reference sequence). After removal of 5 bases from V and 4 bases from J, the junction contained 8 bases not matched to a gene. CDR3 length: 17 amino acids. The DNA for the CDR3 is TGTGCCAGCAGTATCTTGGGACTAGCGGGAGTTTCAGATACGCAGTATTTT. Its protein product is CASSILGLAGVSDTQYF.

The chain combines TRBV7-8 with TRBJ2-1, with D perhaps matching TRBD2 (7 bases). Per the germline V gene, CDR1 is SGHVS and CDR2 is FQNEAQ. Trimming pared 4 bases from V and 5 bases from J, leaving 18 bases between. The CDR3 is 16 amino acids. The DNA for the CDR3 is TGTGCCAGCAGCTGGGGGGGCAGGGCCGGCAACAATGAGCAGTTCTTC. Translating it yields CASSWGGRAGNNEQFF.

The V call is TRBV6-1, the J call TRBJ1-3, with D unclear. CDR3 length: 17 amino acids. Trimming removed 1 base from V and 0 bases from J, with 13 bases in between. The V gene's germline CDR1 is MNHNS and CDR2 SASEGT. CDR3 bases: TGTGCCAGCAGTGAAGTGCCGGGCGCCATCTCTGGAAACACCATATATTTT. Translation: CASSEVPGAISGNTIYF.

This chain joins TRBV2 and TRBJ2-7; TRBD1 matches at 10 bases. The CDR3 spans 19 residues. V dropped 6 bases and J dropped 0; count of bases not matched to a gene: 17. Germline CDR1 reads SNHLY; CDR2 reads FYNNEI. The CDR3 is CASRPRGTGAGPTSYEQYF. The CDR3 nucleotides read TGTGCCAGCAGACCCCGCGGGACAGGGGCTGGCCCAACCTCCTACGAGCAGTACTTC.

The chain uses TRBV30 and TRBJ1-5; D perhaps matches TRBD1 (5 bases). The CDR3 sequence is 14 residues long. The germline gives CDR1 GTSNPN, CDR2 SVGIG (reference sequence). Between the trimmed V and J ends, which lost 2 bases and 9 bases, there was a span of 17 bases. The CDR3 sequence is CAWSTRRGGGPQHF. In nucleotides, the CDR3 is TGTGCCTGGAGTACTAGGCGGGGGGGAGGGCCCCAGCATTTT.

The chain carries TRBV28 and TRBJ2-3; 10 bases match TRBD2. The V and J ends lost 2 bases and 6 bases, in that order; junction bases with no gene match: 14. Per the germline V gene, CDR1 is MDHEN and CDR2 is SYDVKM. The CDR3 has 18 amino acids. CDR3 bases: TGTGCCAGCAGTTTACCGGGGCTACGACTAGCGGGTGGTGATACGCAGTATTTT. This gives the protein CASSLPGLRLAGGDTQYF.

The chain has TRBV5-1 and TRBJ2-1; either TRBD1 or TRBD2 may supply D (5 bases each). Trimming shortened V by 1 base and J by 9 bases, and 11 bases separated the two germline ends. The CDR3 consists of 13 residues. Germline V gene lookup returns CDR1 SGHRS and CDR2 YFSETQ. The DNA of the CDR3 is TGCGCCAGCAGCTTGCGAGGGGTGGGTGAGCAGTTCTTC. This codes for CASSLRGVGEQFF.